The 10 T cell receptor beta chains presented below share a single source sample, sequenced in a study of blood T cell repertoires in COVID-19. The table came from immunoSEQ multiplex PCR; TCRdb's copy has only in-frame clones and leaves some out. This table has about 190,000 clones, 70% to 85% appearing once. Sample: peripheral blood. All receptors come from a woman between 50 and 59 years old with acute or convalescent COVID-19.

The CDR3 nucleotides are TGTGCCTGGAGTGTATCGCGGCTAGCGGTTCGCTCCTACAATGAGCAGTTCTTC. It is translated as CAWSVSRLAVRSYNEQFF. The rearrangement joins TRBV30 to TRBJ2-1; 7 nucleotides match TRBD2. CDR1 and CDR2 (germline): GTSNPN, SVGIG (reference sequence). This CDR3 is built from 18 residues. Losses at the gene ends were 0 bases for V and 0 bases for J; bases not matched to a gene: 11.

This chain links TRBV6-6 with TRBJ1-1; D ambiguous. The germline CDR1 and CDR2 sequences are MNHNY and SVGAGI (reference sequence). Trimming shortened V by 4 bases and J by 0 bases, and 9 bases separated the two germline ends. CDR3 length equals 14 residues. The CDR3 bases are TGTGCCAGCAGTTCACAGTTTATGAACACTGAAGCTTTCTTT. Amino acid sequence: CASSSQFMNTEAFF.

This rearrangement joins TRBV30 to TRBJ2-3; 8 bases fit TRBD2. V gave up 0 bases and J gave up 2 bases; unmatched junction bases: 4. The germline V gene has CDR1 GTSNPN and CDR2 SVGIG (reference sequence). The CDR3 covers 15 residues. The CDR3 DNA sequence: TGTGCCTGGAGTGTAACTAGCGGAACCACAGATACGCAGTATTTT. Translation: CAWSVTSGTTDTQYF.

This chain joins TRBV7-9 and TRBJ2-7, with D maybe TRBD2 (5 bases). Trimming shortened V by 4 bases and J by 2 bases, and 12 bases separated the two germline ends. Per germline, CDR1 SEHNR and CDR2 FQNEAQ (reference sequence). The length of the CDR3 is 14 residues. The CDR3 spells CASSSGLQAYEQYF. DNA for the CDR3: TGTGCCAGCAGCTCAGGACTGCAAGCCTACGAGCAGTACTTC.

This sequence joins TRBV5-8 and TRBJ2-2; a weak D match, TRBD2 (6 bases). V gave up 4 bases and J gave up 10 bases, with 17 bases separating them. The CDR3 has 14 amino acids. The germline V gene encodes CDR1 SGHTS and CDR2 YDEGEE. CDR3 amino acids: CASSGGTPTAELFF. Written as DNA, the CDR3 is TGTGCCAGCAGCGGGGGGACTCCAACAGCGGAGCTGTTTTTT.

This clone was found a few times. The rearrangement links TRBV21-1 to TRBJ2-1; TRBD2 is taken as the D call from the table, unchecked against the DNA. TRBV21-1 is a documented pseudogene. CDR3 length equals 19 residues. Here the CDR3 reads CASSSWRLAPLPSNNEQFF. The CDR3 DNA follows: TGTGCCAGCAGCTCCTGGCGACTAGCGCCTTTACCGTCCAACAATGAGCAGTTCTTC.

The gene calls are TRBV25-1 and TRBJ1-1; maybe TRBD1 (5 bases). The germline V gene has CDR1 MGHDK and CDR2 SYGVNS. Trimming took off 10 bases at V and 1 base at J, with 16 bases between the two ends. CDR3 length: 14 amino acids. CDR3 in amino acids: CATSPGGRNTEAFF. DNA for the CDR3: TGTGCCACCTCTCCCGGGGGGAGGAACACTGAAGCTTTCTTT. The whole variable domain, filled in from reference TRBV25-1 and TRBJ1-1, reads EADIYQTPRYLVIGTGKKITLECSQTMGHDKMYWYQQDPGMELHLIHYSYGVNSTEKGDLSSESTVSRIRTEHFPLTLESARPSHTSQYLCATSPGGRNTEAFFGQGTRLTVV.

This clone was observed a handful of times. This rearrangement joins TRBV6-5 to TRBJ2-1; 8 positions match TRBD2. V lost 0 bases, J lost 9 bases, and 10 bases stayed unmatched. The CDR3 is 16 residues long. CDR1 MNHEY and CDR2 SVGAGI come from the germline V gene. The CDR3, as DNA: TGTGCCAGCAGTTACTCGAATCGGGGGGGGTTTGGTGAGCAGTTCTTC. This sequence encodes CASSYSNRGGFGEQFF.

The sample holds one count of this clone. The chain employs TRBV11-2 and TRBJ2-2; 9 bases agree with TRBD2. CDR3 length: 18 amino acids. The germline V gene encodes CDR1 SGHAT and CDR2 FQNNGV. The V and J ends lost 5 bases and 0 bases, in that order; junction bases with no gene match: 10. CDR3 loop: CASSPFPAGGSNTGELFF. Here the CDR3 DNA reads TGTGCCAGCAGCCCTTTCCCAGCGGGGGGATCGAACACCGGGGAGCTGTTTTTT.

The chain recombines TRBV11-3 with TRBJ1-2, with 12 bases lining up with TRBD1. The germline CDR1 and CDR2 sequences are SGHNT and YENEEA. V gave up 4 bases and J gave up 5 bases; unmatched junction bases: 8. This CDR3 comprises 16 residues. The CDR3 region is CASSSRDRGRRYGYTF. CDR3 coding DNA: TGTGCCAGCAGCTCCCGGGACAGGGGGCGTCGGTATGGCTACACCTTC.